These 30 T cell receptor beta chains originate from one sample sequenced in a study of T-cell reconstitution after alpha-beta-depleted transplantation in children. Unique molecular identifiers were built into the TCRbeta library. TCRdb itself ran the PCR reads through MiXCR, one entry per CDR3 protein. This table has 600,000 to 700,000 distinct CDR3 sequences, approximately 17% appearing once. The sample was PBMCs from the stem cell graft donor, taken from the stem cell graft. The receptors stem from a human donor who donated a stem cell graft to a child with acute myeloid leukemia.

The chain is built from TRBV27 and TRBJ2-7; 7 bases line up with TRBD1. The CDR3 spans 15 residues. After removal of 4 bases from V and 2 bases from J, the junction contained 8 bases not matched to a gene. Germline CDR1 is MNHEY and CDR2 is SMNVEV (reference sequence). The CDR3 sequence: CASSYRGLVAYEQYF. The CDR3 nucleotides are TGTGCCAGCAGTTATAGGGGGCTCGTCGCCTACGAGCAGTACTTC.

The V call is TRBV15, the J call TRBJ1-5, with unresolved D. The CDR3 has 15 residues. With 0 bases removed from V and 3 bases from J, the gap between germline ends came to 9 bases. In germline, CDR1 is LNHNV, CDR2 YYDKDF (reference sequence). CDR3 region: CATSRDLQVNQPQHF. DNA for the CDR3: TGTGCCACCAGCAGAGATCTGCAGGTCAATCAGCCCCAGCATTTT.

This clonotype was observed at least ten times. The chain employs TRBV12-3 or TRBV12-4 and TRBJ1-6; D gene ambiguous. The CDR3 consists of 14 residues. The V end was cut by 1 base, the J end by 11 bases, with 12 bases between. The CDR3 sequence is CASSLGLGQTPLHF. As DNA, the CDR3 is TGTGCCAGCAGTTTAGGTCTAGGCCAAACACCCCTCCACTTT.

In this sample, this clonotype turned up a few times. V usage is TRBV12-3 or TRBV12-4 and J usage is TRBJ1-2; 7 nucleotides agree with TRBD1. V shed 4 bases, J shed 8 bases, and the junction held 7 bases outside the gene matches. The CDR3 runs 13 residues. DNA for the CDR3: TGTGCCAGCAGTTCAACAGGGGCCGTAGGCTACACCTTC. Its protein is CASSSTGAVGYTF.

A note on this clonotype: A much more abundant neighbour one base away suggests this may be a read error. V usage is TRBV29-1 and J usage is TRBJ2-1; D might be TRBD1 (6 bases). The J call may not be correct, given that the DNA end is closer to TRBJ2-7. The CDR3 is 11 residues long. Germline lookup yields CDR1 SQVTM and CDR2 ANQGSEA. The CDR3 spells CSVPQGDEQYF. Here the CDR3 DNA reads TGCAGCGTCCCACAGGGCGATGAGCAGTACTTC.

This clonotype was picked up a small number of times. This rearrangement joins TRBV20-1 to TRBJ1-5; D is unclear. Germline CDR1 DFQATT, CDR2 SNEGSKA (reference sequence). V was pared by 0 bases and J by 3 bases, with 9 bases between. The length of the CDR3 is 14 residues. The CDR3 bases are TGCAGTGCTAGAGATCTGGCAGCCAATCAGCCCCAGCATTTT. Translated, it gives CSARDLAANQPQHF.

V usage is TRBV18 and J usage is TRBJ2-1; 10 bases are shared with TRBD2. Trimming cost V 7 bases and J 6 bases; bases outside gene matches: 3. The CDR3 consists of 13 residues. Germline lookup yields CDR1 KGHSH and CDR2 LQKENI. CDR3 region: CASWSSGGNEQFF. In DNA, the CDR3 is TGTGCCAGCTGGTCTAGCGGGGGCAATGAGCAGTTCTTC. Drawing the rest from reference TRBV18 and TRBJ2-1, the complete variable domain is NAGVMQNPRHLVRRRGQEARLRCSPMKGHSHVYWYRQLPEEGLKFMVYLQKENIIDESGMPKERFSAEFPKEGPSILRIQQVVRGDSAAYFCASWSSGGNEQFFGPGTRLTVL.

This clonotype was recorded at least ten times. The genes are TRBV5-1 and TRBJ2-7; 7 bases are shared with TRBD2. Germline CDR1 and CDR2: SGHRS and YFSETQ. V shed 4 bases and J 5 bases; nucleotides not matched to a gene: 12. This CDR3 has 15 residues. CDR3 DNA: TGCGCCAGCAGCGTCGAGACTAGCCGTACGAACGAGCAGTACTTC. Translating it yields CASSVETSRTNEQYF.

The chain is built from TRBV12-3 or TRBV12-4 and TRBJ2-5; perhaps TRBD2 as D (5 bases). The ends were cut back, 8 bases at V and 5 bases at J, with 12 bases in the middle. The CDR3 sequence is 12 residues long. The CDR3 protein is CASGSAYETQYF. CDR3 nucleotide sequence: TGTGCCAGCGGGAGCGCTTATGAGACCCAGTACTTC.

The CDR3 loop is CASSQDRGQGWIGNTIYF. CDR3 coding DNA: TGTGCCAGCAGCCAAGATCGGGGACAGGGATGGATTGGAAACACCATATATTTT. The chain couples TRBV4-2 to TRBJ1-3; 9 bases map to TRBD1. The CDR3 totals 18 residues. Germline V gives CDR1 LGHNA, CDR2 YNFKEQ. J gave up 3 bases and V 0 bases, and 9 bases lay outside the gene matches.

This clonotype has a handful of counts. V and J are TRBV5-1 and TRBJ1-1; D gene ambiguous. Between the trimmed V and J ends, which lost 4 bases and 3 bases, there was a span of 16 bases. The CDR3 is made up of 15 amino acids. Germline V gene sequence: CDR1 SGHRS, CDR2 YFSETQ. The CDR3: CASSLGLGGYTEAFF. Here the CDR3 DNA reads TGCGCCAGCAGCCTGGGGTTGGGAGGCTACACTGAAGCTTTCTTT.

Many counts were recorded for this clonotype. J is TRBJ1-6 and V is TRBV20-1; D gene uncertain. CDR1 is DFQATT, CDR2 SNEGSKA, per germline (reference sequence). Between the trimmed V and J ends, which lost 5 bases and 14 bases, there was a span of 16 bases. The CDR3 totals 12 residues. The CDR3 here is CSAFWGTLALHF. In nucleotides, the CDR3 is TGCAGTGCTTTTTGGGGTACACTCGCCCTCCACTTT.

This clonotype was picked up a small number of times. The chain is built from TRBV6-1 and TRBJ1-4, with D tentatively TRBD1 (6 bases). The CDR3 spans 14 residues. V was shortened by 6 bases and J by 7 bases, with 15 bases between the two germline ends. Per germline, CDR1 MNHNS and CDR2 SASEGT. CDR3 region: CASRSTLRGEKLFF. Here the CDR3 DNA reads TGTGCCAGCAGGTCCACTCTCAGGGGTGAAAAACTGTTTTTT.

This clonotype was seen a few times. This chain joins TRBV6-5 and TRBJ2-3; no firm D call. V was cut by 0 bases and J by 2 bases, with 9 bases left in between. Germline loops: CDR1 MNHEY, CDR2 SVGAGI. The CDR3 is 15 residues long. The chain's CDR3 is CASSYSSGNTDTQYF. Here the CDR3 DNA reads TGTGCCAGCAGTTACTCTTCAGGAAACACAGATACGCAGTATTTT.

In this sample, this clonotype turned up many times. The chain carries TRBV20-1 and TRBJ1-4; possibly TRBD1 for D (5 bases). Germline CDR1 reads DFQATT; CDR2 reads SNEGSKA (reference sequence). This CDR3 spans 12 amino acids. The V gene lost 6 bases and the J gene lost 7 bases, with 12 bases spanning the gap. In DNA form, the CDR3 reads TGCAGTGCGAAAGGGAGGGGTGAAAAACTGTTTTTT. It specifies CSAKGRGEKLFF.

This clonotype was seen many times. The CDR3 nucleotides are TGCAGCGTTGAAGGAGGGGGTGCACATAATGAGCAGTTCTTC. It is translated as CSVEGGGAHNEQFF. The rearrangement uses TRBV29-1 and TRBJ2-1; TRBD1 might be the D (6 bases). Trimming shortened V by 1 base and J by 7 bases, and 14 bases separated the two germline ends. The CDR3 runs to 14 residues. CDR1 SQVTM and CDR2 ANQGSEA come from the germline V gene.

This clonotype has at least ten counts. This chain uses TRBV25-1 with TRBJ2-3, with TRBD2 matching 9 bases. After removal of 6 bases from V and 2 bases from J, the junction contained 9 bases not matched to a gene. The CDR3 extends over 16 amino acids. Germline CDR1 is MGHDK and CDR2 is SYGVNS. The CDR3 DNA sequence: TGTGCCAGCAGCGGGACCGGACTAGCGACCACAGATACGCAGTATTTT. This encodes CASSGTGLATTDTQYF.

V usage is TRBV7-9 and J usage is TRBJ1-2, with 8 positions matching TRBD1. Germline trimming cut 4 bases from V and 6 bases from J; bases unmatched to any gene: 7. Germline V gives CDR1 SEHNR, CDR2 FQNEAQ (reference sequence). The CDR3 contains 14 residues. In nucleotides, the CDR3 is TGTGCCAGCAGCTCGCGGGGACAGGTTCATGGCTACACCTTC. Translating gives CASSSRGQVHGYTF.

The sample holds many counts of this clonotype. The chain employs TRBV4-1 and TRBJ2-5; no firm D call. There are 13 residues in the CDR3. Per germline, CDR1 MGHRA and CDR2 YSYEKL. Between the trimmed V and J ends, which lost 4 bases and 1 base, there was a span of 7 bases. Written as DNA, the CDR3 is TGCGCCAGCAGCCCACTAAGCCAAGAGACCCAGTACTTC. Protein product: CASSPLSQETQYF.

This clonotype was seen ten or more times. The chain carries TRBV7-2 and TRBJ2-3, with D unclear. This CDR3 is 15 amino acids long. The V and J ends lost 2 bases and 6 bases respectively, with 15 bases between them. Germline V lookup: CDR1 SGHTA, CDR2 FQGNSA. Here the CDR3 DNA reads TGTGCCAGCAGCTTAAAAGCTGGGCTGTTGGATACGCAGTATTTT. Translated, it gives CASSLKAGLLDTQYF.

The chain combines TRBV15 with TRBJ2-7, with 7 positions matching TRBD2. Germline CDR1 and CDR2: LNHNV and YYDKDF (reference sequence). This CDR3 contains 13 residues. The V segment lost 2 bases and the J segment 5 bases; nucleotides outside the gene matches: 3. CDR3 sequence: CATSRFLADEQYF. CDR3 coding DNA: TGTGCCACCAGCAGATTCCTAGCGGACGAGCAGTACTTC.

There are many counts of this clonotype. The chain carries TRBV4-2 and TRBJ1-6, with a possible D match to TRBD1 (6 bases). The CDR3 contains 12 residues. Trimming removed 5 bases at V and 7 bases at J, with 6 bases between. Germline lookup yields CDR1 LGHNA and CDR2 YNFKEQ. The DNA of the CDR3 is TGTGCCAGCAGCGACAGGAATTCACCCCTCCACTTT. This gives the protein CASSDRNSPLHF.

There are a few counts of this clonotype. This rearrangement joins TRBV5-5 to TRBJ2-5, with a possible D match to TRBD1 (5 bases). Germline V CDR1 and CDR2: SGHKS, YYEKEE (reference sequence). The CDR3 spans 13 residues. The V and J ends lost 4 bases and 1 base respectively, with 8 bases between them. The CDR3, as DNA: TGTGCCAGCAGCGGGGCGGCCCAAGAGACCCAGTACTTC. Translation: CASSGAAQETQYF.

The chain couples TRBV7-2 to TRBJ1-4, with a tentative D call TRBD1 (6 bases). The CDR3 has 15 amino acids. Trimming stripped 1 base from V and 6 bases from J, with 12 bases between. Germline values: CDR1 SGHTA, CDR2 FQGNSA. The CDR3 spells CASSLGWGTYEKLFF. The DNA for the CDR3 is TGTGCCAGCAGCTTAGGGTGGGGGACATATGAAAAACTGTTTTTT. Using reference TRBV7-2 and TRBJ1-4 for the parts outside the CDR3, the full variable domain is GAGVSQSPSNKVTEKGKDVELRCDPISGHTALYWYRQSLGQGLEFLIYFQGNSAPDKSGLPSDRFSAERTGGSVSTLTIQRTQQEDSAVYLCASSLGWGTYEKLFFGSGTQLSVL.

The rearrangement uses TRBV11-2 and TRBJ2-1, with 8 positions matching TRBD2. There are 19 residues in the CDR3. From germline, CDR1 is SGHAT and CDR2 FQNNGV. V dropped 5 bases and J dropped 0; count of bases not matched to a gene: 15. The CDR3 DNA reads TGTGCCAGCAGCACCCTCGGGGGGGCCCGCTCGAGCTCCTACAATGAGCAGTTCTTC. Translated, it gives CASSTLGGARSSSYNEQFF.

The sample holds many counts of this clonotype. V and J are TRBV29-1 and TRBJ2-3; TRBD1 or TRBD2 may be the D gene (5 bases each). The germline gives CDR1 SQVTM, CDR2 ANQGSEA. CDR3 length equals 14 residues. Trimming left V 7 bases short and J 1 base short, with 15 bases between. This chain's CDR3 is CSERAARGTDTQYF. The DNA of the CDR3 is TGCAGCGAGAGAGCGGCCAGGGGCACAGATACGCAGTATTTT.

The CDR3 region has the DNA TGTGCCAGCAGACCAGACGGTGGGAGCTTCGATCAGCCCCAGCATTTT. Its translation: CASRPDGGSFDQPQHF. The chain recombines TRBV5-5 with TRBJ1-5, with unresolved D. In germline, CDR1 is SGHKS, CDR2 YYEKEE (reference sequence). The ends were cut back, 5 bases at V and 5 bases at J, with 20 bases in the middle. The CDR3 consists of 16 residues.

V and J are TRBV7-9 and TRBJ1-2; 9 nucleotides line up with TRBD1. This CDR3 is 15 amino acids long. Germline lookup yields CDR1 SEHNR and CDR2 FQNEAQ (reference sequence). V trimming: 2 bases; J trimming: 7 bases; junction bases outside the gene matches: 8. The DNA for the CDR3 is TGTGCCAGCAGCTTAAAAGGACAGGGGATAGGTGGCTACACCTTC. Amino acid sequence: CASSLKGQGIGGYTF.

This clonotype has a count of ten or more. The chain employs TRBV5-1 and TRBJ2-5; D may correspond to TRBD1 or TRBD2 (6 bases each). CDR1 SGHRS and CDR2 YFSETQ come from the germline V gene. V was pared by 6 bases and J by 2 bases, with 20 bases between. The CDR3 has 16 amino acids. CDR3 sequence (DNA): TGCGCCAGCAAAGGAGGGGGAAACAGGGTGCAAGAGACCCAGTACTTC. The encoded protein is CASKGGGNRVQETQYF. The full variable domain, rest sourced from reference TRBV5-1 and TRBJ2-5, is KAGVTQTPRYLIKTRGQQVTLSCSPISGHRSVSWYQQTPGQGLQFLFEYFSETQRNKGNFPGRFSGRQFSNSRSEMNVSTLELGDSALYLCASKGGGNRVQETQYFGPGTRLLVL.

The chain is built from TRBV2 and TRBJ2-4, with a possible D match to TRBD2 (6 bases). Germline CDR1 and CDR2: SNHLY and FYNNEI. The CDR3 spans 14 residues. Trimming took 3 bases from V and 5 from J, leaving 11 bases between them. CDR3 region: CASSEGGFQNIQYF. The CDR3 DNA sequence: TGTGCCAGCAGTGAGGGGGGATTCCAAAACATTCAGTACTTC.